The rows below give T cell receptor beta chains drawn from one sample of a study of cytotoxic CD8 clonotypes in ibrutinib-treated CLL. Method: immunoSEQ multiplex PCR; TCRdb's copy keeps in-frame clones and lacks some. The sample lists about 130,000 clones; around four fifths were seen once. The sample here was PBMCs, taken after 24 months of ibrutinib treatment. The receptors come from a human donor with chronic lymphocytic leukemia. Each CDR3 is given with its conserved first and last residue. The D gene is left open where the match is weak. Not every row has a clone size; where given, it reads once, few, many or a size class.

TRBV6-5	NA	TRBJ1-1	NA	TGTGCCAGCAACCCGACCAATAACGCTGAAGCTTTCTTT	CASNPTNNAEAFF
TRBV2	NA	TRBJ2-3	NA	TGTGCCAGCAGTGTAGGTGACACCAGCACAGATACGCAGTATTTT	CASSVGDTSTDTQYF
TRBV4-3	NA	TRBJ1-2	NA	TGCGCCAGCAGCCCCCAGGTCGGTACCGAAAACTATGGCTACACCTTC	CASSPQVGTENYGYTF
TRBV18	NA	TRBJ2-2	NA	TGTGCCAGCTCACCACTCGGCGGGGAGCTGTTTTTT	CASSPLGGELFF
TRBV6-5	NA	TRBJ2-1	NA	TGTGCCAGCGCGGTTCAGTTCTTC	CASAVQFF
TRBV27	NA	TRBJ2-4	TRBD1	TGTGCCAGCAGGTACCGGGACAGGGCGGAGAAAGCCAAAAACATTCAGTACTTC	CASRYRDRAEKAKNIQYF
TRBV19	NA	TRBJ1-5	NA	TGTGCCAGTTTTGGGCGGTTCAATCAGCCCCAGCATTTT	CASFGRFNQPQHF
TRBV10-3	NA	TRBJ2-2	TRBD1	TGTGCCACCCACCACCCCAACAGGGGGGATAGGTCCGGGGAGCTGTTTTTT	CATHHPNRGDRSGELFF
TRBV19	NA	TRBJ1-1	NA	TGTGCCAGTAGTATAGACCGTGGAGACAGTACCCTTAAGAACACTGAAGCTTTCTTT	CASSIDRGDSTLKNTEAFF
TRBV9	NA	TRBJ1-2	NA	TGTGCCAGCAGCCCCCTCCCGGGGGCCGAATATGGCTACACCTTC	CASSPLPGAEYGYTF
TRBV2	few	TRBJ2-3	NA	TGTGCCACCCCGACAGGTACTAGCACAGATACGCAGTATTTT	CATPTGTSTDTQYF
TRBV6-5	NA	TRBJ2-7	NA	TGTGCCAGCAGTTACTTCGGGGGTGTCGAGCAGTACTTC	CASSYFGGVEQYF
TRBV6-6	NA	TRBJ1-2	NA	NA	CASSTSGRYGYTF
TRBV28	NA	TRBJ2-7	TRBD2	TGTGCCAGCAGTCCCACTAGCGGGGGGTCCTACGAGCAGTACTTC	CASSPTSGGSYEQYF
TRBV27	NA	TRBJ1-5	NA	TGTGCCAGCAGTTTCCTCACAACACATAAGCTCCAGCCCCAGCATTTT	CASSFLTTHKLQPQHF
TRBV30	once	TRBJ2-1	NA	TGTGCCTGGGGACGAGTGTATGGACGGGGTAAGACTGAGCAGTTCTTC	CAWGRVYGRGKTEQFF
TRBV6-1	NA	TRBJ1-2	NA	TGTGCCAGCAGTCCAGACACCTATGGCTACACCTTC	CASSPDTYGYTF
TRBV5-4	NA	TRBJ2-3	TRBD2	TGTGCCAGCAGGCTAGCGGGGGGGCCGTATACGCAGTATTTT	CASRLAGGPYTQYF
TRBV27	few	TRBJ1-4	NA	TGTGCCAGCAGTATCCACCGAATCCCAACTAATGAAAAACTGTTTTTT	CASSIHRIPTNEKLFF
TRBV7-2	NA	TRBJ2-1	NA	TGTGCCAGCAATGGCGGGGACTACAGGGCCTTCTACAATGAGCAGTTCTTC	CASNGGDYRAFYNEQFF
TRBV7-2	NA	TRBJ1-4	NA	TGTGCCAGCAGCTTCTTGGGGTTGGAAAAACTGTTTTTT	CASSFLGLEKLFF
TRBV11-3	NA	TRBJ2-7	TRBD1	TGTGCCAGCAGCTTAGGGCCACCGGGACAGGGCTCCTACGAGCAGTACTTC	CASSLGPPGQGSYEQYF
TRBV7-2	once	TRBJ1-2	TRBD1	TGTGCCAGCAGCCCGGACAGGTTCTATGGCTACACCTTC	CASSPDRFYGYTF
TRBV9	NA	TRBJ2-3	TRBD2	TGTGCCAGCAGCTCGATAGCGGGGGGTTCCGGATATACGCAGTATTTT	CASSSIAGGSGYTQYF
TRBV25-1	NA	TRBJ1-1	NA	TGTGCCAGCGGGCACGGGGGGACTGAAGCTTTCTTT	CASGHGGTEAFF
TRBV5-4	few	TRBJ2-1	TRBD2	TGTGCCAGCAGCGGGGCTGGGCGGGGGGACTACAATGAGCAGTTCTTC	CASSGAGRGDYNEQFF
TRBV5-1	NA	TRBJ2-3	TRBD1	TGCGCCAGTCGGGACAGGGCCACAGATACGCAGTATTTT	CASRDRATDTQYF
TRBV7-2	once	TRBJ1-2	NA	TGTGCCAGCAGCTTAGTTTTGGGGGCGAACTATGGCTACACCTTC	CASSLVLGANYGYTF
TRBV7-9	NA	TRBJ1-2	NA	TGTGCCAGCAGCTTCGGATCTACGGGCTACACCTTC	CASSFGSTGYTF
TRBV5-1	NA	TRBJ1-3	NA	TGCGCCAGCAGCTTGGCAGGAGTGGGAAACACCATATATTTT	CASSLAGVGNTIYF
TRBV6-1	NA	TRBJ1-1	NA	TGTGCCAGCAGTGAAGTTGGGGGCCGGTGGGGCGCTGAAGCTTTCTTT	CASSEVGGRWGAEAFF
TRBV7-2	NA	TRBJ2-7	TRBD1	TGTGCCAGCAGCTTAGCGGGGACAGCTTCCTACGAGCAGTACTTC	CASSLAGTASYEQYF
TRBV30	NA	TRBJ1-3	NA	TGTGCCTGGACCCGCCAGGTTTCTGGAAACACCATATATTTT	CAWTRQVSGNTIYF
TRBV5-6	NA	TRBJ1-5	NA	TGTGCCAGCAGCTTTCGTGGGGCTAGCAATCAGCCCCAGCATTTT	CASSFRGASNQPQHF
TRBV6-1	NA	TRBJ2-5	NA	TGTGCCAGCAGTGCGTCCCGGGCGGGCCGGGAGACCCAGTACTTC	CASSASRAGRETQYF
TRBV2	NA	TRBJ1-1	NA	TGTGCCAGCAGTGAGAGGGAGAGCACTGAAGCTTTCTTT	CASSERESTEAFF
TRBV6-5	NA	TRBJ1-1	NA	TGTGCCAGCAGTTACTCGGAGAGAAACTCTGAAGCTTTCTTT	CASSYSERNSEAFF
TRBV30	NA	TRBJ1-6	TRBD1	TGTGCCTGGAGTAGGGGGACAGGGAATAATTCACCCCTCCACTTT	CAWSRGTGNNSPLHF
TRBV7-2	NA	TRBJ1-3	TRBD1	TGTGCCAGCAGCCGTCCCGGGACAGTTACCTCTGGAAACACCATATATTTT	CASSRPGTVTSGNTIYF
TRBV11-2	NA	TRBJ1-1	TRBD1	TGTGCCAGCAGCGTCAGACAGGGGGCCGGAACTGAAGCTTTCTTT	CASSVRQGAGTEAFF
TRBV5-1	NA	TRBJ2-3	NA	TGCGCCAGCAGCTTCAAGGGGGGGGACCGGCCAGATACGCAGTATTTT	CASSFKGGDRPDTQYF
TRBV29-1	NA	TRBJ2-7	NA	TGCAGCGTTCAGGGGCGGACAAGGGTGCAGTACTTC	CSVQGRTRVQYF
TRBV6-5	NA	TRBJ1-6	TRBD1	TGTGCCAGCAGTAACGACAGGGCTGATTCACCCCTCCACTTT	CASSNDRADSPLHF
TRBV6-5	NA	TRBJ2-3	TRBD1	TGTGCCAGCAGTTACACGACAGGGGGCAGGGATACGCAGTATTTT	CASSYTTGGRDTQYF
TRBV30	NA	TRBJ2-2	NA	TGTGCCTGGAGAGCCCAGCGGGTGAACACCGGGGAGCTGTTTTTT	CAWRAQRVNTGELFF
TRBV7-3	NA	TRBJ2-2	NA	TGTGCCAGCAGCGTATCTTCGGTCACCGGGGAGCTGTTTTTT	CASSVSSVTGELFF
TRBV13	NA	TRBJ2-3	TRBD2	TGTGCCAGCAGCTTCGCTGGGCTAGCGGGAGGAGATACGCAGTATTTT	CASSFAGLAGGDTQYF
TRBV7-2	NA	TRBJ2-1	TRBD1	TGTGCCAGCAGGCTCGCAGGGGGCGCTTACAATGAGCAGTTCTTC	CASRLAGGAYNEQFF